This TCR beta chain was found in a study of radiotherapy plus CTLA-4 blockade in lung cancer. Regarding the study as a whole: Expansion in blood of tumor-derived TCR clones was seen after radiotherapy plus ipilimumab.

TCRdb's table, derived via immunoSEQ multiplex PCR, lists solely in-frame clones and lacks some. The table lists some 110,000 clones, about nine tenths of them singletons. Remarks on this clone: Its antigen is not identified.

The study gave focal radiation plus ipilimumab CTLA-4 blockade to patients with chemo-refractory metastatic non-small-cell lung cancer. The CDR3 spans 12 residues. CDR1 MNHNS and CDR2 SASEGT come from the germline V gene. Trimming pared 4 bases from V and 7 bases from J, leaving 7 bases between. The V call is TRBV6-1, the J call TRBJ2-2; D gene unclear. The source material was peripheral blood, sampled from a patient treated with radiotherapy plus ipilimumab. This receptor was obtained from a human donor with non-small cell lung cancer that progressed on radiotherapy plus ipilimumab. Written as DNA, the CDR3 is TGTGCCAGCAGTGCCCTCAACGGGGAGCTGTTTTTT. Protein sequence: CASSALNGELFF.